The 8 T cell receptor beta chains below come from one sample, sequenced in a study of siplizumab effects on memory and regulatory T cells. Clones were sequenced by immunoSEQ multiplex PCR, and TCRdb holds only the in-frame ones, with some missing. The sample lists more than 85,000 clones, about 91% occurring once. The material sequenced was Tregs sorted from blood. Receptors were obtained from a human donor in good health.

V and J are TRBV4-1 and TRBJ2-7, with D uncertain. Trimming left V 0 bases short and J 0 bases short, with 12 bases between. Germline lookup yields CDR1 MGHRA and CDR2 YSYEKL. This CDR3 contains 16 residues. CDR3 residues: CASSQDESESSYEQYF. CDR3 nucleotide sequence: TGCGCCAGCAGCCAAGATGAATCAGAGAGCTCCTACGAGCAGTACTTC.

V is TRBV29-1 and J is TRBJ2-1; D gene unclear. The V end was cut by 3 bases, the J end by 4 bases, with 4 bases between. CDR3 length: 11 amino acids. CDR1 SQVTM and CDR2 ANQGSEA come from the germline V gene. Here the CDR3 DNA reads TGCAGCGTTGACAGATACAATGAGCAGTTCTTC. Translated, it gives CSVDRYNEQFF.

This clone was counted once. The chain carries TRBV6-5 and TRBJ1-2; the match to TRBD1 covers 7 bases. CDR1 and CDR2 from the germline V gene are MNHEY and SVGAGI. CDR3 length: 15 amino acids. J gave up 7 bases and V 6 bases, and 14 bases lay outside the gene matches. The CDR3 DNA sequence: TGTGCCAGCAGCCCCAATCCCACAGGGGCGGGTGGCTACACCTTC. Translating gives CASSPNPTGAGGYTF.

The V gene is TRBV5-1, the J gene TRBJ2-7, with TRBD1 identical over 11 bases. The germline CDR1 and CDR2 sequences are SGHRS and YFSETQ. The CDR3 runs to 15 residues. Trimming at V came to 4 bases and at J to 6 bases, leaving 9 bases not matched to a gene. The CDR3 DNA reads as TGCGCCAGCAGCGCCGTGGGACAGGGGGGTTCCGAGCAGTACTTC. Translated: CASSAVGQGGSEQYF. The variable domain in full, completed from reference TRBV5-1 and TRBJ2-7, reads KAGVTQTPRYLIKTRGQQVTLSCSPISGHRSVSWYQQTPGQGLQFLFEYFSETQRNKGNFPGRFSGRQFSNSRSEMNVSTLELGDSALYLCASSAVGQGGSEQYFGPGTRLTVT.

V usage is TRBV5-1 and J usage is TRBJ1-3; D not certain. V lost 0 bases and J lost 4, with 17 bases in between. This CDR3 is 17 amino acids long. Germline CDR1 is SGHRS and CDR2 is YFSETQ. The CDR3 coding sequence is TGCGCCAGCAGCTTGGAGGTGCAGTCTCTCAGGGGAAACACCATATATTTT. Translated: CASSLEVQSLRGNTIYF.

The chain uses TRBV5-1 and TRBJ2-7; D is undetermined. The CDR3 runs to 13 residues. Germline V gene data show CDR1 as SGHRS and CDR2 as YFSETQ. Trimming left V 5 bases short and J 7 bases short, with 16 bases between. Here the CDR3 reads CASSPLTGAEQYF. CDR3 coding DNA: TGCGCCAGCAGTCCTCTCACTGGTGCGGAGCAGTACTTC. Full variable domain (missing parts from reference TRBV5-1 and TRBJ2-7): KAGVTQTPRYLIKTRGQQVTLSCSPISGHRSVSWYQQTPGQGLQFLFEYFSETQRNKGNFPGRFSGRQFSNSRSEMNVSTLELGDSALYLCASSPLTGAEQYFGPGTRLTVT.

This sequence joins TRBV5-6 and TRBJ2-1; 9 bases match TRBD2. The J segment lost 2 bases and the V segment lost 4 bases, leaving 4 bases of the junction unmatched. The CDR3 covers 15 residues. The germline gives CDR1 SGHDT, CDR2 YYEEEE. The CDR3 DNA follows: TGTGCCAGCAGCCAACCTAGCGGGGCCTACAATGAGCAGTTCTTC. Its translation is CASSQPSGAYNEQFF.

The chain links TRBV4-2 to TRBJ2-3, with TRBD1 matching over 12 bases. Germline trimming cut 4 bases from V and 5 bases from J; bases unmatched to any gene: 4. Germline V gene data show CDR1 as LGHNA and CDR2 as YNFKEQ. This CDR3 is built from 15 residues. The CDR3 loop is CASSLRDRGQDTQYF. As DNA, the CDR3 is TGTGCCAGCAGCCTCCGGGACAGGGGGCAAGATACGCAGTATTTT.